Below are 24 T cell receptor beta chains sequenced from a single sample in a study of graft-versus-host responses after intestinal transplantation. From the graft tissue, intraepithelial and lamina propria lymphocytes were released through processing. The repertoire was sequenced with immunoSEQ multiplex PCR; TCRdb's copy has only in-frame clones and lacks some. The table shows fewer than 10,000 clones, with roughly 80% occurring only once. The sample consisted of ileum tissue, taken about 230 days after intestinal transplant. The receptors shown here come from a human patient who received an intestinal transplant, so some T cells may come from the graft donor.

The CDR3 is CASSLDGNGYTF. CDR3 nucleotides: TGCGCCAGCAGCTTGGACGGGAATGGCTACACCTTC. The genes are TRBV5-1 and TRBJ1-2; D is unresolved. Germline V gene sequence: CDR1 SGHRS, CDR2 YFSETQ. CDR3 length equals 12 residues. V lost 0 bases and J 6 bases, leaving 6 bases between the germline ends.

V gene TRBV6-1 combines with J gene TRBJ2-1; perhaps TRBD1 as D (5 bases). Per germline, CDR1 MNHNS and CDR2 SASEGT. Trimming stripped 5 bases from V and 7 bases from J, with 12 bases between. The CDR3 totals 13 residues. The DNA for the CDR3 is TGTGCCAGCAGTACTTACAGGTTGAATGAGCAGTTCTTC. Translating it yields CASSTYRLNEQFF.

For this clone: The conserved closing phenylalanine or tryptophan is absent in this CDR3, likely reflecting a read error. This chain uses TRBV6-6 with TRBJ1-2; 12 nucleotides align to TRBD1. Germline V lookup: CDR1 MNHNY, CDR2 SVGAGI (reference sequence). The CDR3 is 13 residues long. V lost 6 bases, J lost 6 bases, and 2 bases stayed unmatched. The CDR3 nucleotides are TGTGCCAGCAGCGGGACAGGGGGCGATGGCTACACCCTC. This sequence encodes CASSGTGGDGYTL.

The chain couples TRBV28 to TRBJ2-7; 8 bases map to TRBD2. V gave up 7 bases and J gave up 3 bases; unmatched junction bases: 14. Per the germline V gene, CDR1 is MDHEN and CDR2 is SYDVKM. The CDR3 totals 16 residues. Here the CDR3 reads CASNAGGRFQHYEQYF. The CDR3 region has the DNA TGTGCCAGCAACGCGGGAGGCCGTTTTCAGCACTACGAGCAGTACTTC.

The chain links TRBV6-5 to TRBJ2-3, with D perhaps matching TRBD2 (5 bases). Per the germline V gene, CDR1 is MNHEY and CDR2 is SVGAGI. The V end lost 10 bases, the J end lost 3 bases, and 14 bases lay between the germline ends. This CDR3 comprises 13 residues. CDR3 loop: CATATRITDTQYF. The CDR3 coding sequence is TGTGCCACCGCAACTAGGATAACAGATACGCAGTATTTT.

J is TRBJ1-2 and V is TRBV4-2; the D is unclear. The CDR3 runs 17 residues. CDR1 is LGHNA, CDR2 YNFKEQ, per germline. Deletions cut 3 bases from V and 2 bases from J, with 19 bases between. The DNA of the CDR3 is TGTGCCAGCAGCCAGACTCTAGGGAGGGCGACCAACTATGGCTACACCTTC. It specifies CASSQTLGRATNYGYTF.

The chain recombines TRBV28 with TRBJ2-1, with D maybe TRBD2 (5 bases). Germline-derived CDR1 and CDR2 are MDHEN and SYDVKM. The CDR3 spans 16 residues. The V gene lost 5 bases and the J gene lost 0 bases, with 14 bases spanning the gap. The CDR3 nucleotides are TGTGCCAGCAGTCCCGCTAGGGAGAGCTCCTACAATGAGCAGTTCTTC. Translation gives CASSPARESSYNEQFF.

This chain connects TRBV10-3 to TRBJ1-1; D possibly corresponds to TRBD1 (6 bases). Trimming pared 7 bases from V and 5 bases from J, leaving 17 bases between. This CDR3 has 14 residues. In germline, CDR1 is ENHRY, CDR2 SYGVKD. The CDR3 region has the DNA TGTGCCATCAAAGGCGTGGAGGGGGGGACTGAAGCTTTCTTT. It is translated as CAIKGVEGGTEAFF.

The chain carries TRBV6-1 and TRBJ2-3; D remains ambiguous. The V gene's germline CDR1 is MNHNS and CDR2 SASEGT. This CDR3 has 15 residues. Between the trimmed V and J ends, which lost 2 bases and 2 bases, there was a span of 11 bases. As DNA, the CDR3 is TGTGCCAGCAGTGAACCCTACCCACCCACAGATACGCAGTATTTT. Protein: CASSEPYPPTDTQYF.

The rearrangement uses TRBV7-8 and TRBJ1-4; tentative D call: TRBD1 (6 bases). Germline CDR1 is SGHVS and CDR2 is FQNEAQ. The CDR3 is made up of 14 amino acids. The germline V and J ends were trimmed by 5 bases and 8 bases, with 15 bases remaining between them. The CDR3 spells CASSHGGAKEKLFF. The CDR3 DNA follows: TGTGCCAGCAGCCACGGGGGGGCAAAGGAAAAACTGTTTTTT. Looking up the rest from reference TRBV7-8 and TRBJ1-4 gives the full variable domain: GAGVSQSPRYKVAKRGQDVALRCDPISGHVSLFWYQQALGQGPEFLTYFQNEAQLDKSGLPSDRFFAERPEGSVSTLKIQRTQQEDSAVYLCASSHGGAKEKLFFGSGTQLSVL.

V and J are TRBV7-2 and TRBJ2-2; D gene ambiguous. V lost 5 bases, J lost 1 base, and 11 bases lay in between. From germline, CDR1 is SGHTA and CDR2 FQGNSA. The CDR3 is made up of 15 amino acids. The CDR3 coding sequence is TGTGCCAGCAGCCTACCGACTGTGAACACCGGGGAGCTGTTTTTT. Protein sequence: CASSLPTVNTGELFF. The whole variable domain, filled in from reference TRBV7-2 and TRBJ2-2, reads GAGVSQSPSNKVTEKGKDVELRCDPISGHTALYWYRQSLGQGLEFLIYFQGNSAPDKSGLPSDRFSAERTGGSVSTLTIQRTQQEDSAVYLCASSLPTVNTGELFFGEGSRLTVL.

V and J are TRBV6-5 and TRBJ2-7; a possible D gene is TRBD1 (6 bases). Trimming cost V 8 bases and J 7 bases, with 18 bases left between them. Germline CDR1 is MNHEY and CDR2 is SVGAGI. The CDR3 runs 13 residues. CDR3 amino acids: CASSLTGAGEQYF. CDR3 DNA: TGTGCCAGCTCTCTGACAGGCGCCGGGGAGCAGTACTTC.

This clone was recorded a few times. This CDR3 is CASSLQGSGANVLTF. CDR3 coding DNA: TGTGCCAGCAGTCTACAGGGGTCTGGGGCCAACGTCCTGACTTTC. The chain uses TRBV27 and TRBJ2-6, with 7 bases matching TRBD1. V lost 5 bases to trimming and J lost 1 base; unmatched junction nucleotides: 2. This CDR3 region has 15 residues. CDR1 and CDR2 from the germline V gene are MNHEY and SMNVEV (reference sequence).

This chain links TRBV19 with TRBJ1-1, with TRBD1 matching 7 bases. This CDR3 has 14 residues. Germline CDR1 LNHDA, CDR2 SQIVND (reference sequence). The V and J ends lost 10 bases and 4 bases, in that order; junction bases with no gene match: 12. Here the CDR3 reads CATLLDRRSTEAFF. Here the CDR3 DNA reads TGTGCCACCCTGTTGGACAGGCGGAGCACTGAAGCTTTCTTT.

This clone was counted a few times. The CDR3: CASRDLGLAGGETQYF. DNA of the CDR3: TGTGCCAGCAGAGACCTGGGACTAGCGGGAGGGGAGACCCAGTACTTC. J is TRBJ2-5 and V is TRBV2; TRBD2 agrees at 16 bases. This CDR3 region has 16 residues. Germline CDR1 and CDR2: SNHLY and FYNNEI. V shed 6 bases and J 5 bases; nucleotides not matched to a gene: 6.

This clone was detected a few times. The chain's CDR3 is CASSQDAQGASEKLFF. The CDR3 nucleotides read TGCGCCAGCAGCCAAGATGCCCAGGGGGCGAGTGAAAAACTGTTTTTT. The chain links TRBV4-3 to TRBJ1-4; 8 bases fit TRBD1. The length of the CDR3 is 16 residues. V gave up 0 bases and J gave up 7 bases; unmatched junction bases: 7. In germline, CDR1 is LGHNA, CDR2 YSLEER.

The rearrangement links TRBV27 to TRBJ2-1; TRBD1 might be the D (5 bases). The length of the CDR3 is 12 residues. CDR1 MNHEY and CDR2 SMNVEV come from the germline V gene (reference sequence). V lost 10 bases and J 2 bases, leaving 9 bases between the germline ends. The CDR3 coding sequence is TGTGCCACCTGGGGCACCTACAATGAGCAGTTCTTC. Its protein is CATWGTYNEQFF.

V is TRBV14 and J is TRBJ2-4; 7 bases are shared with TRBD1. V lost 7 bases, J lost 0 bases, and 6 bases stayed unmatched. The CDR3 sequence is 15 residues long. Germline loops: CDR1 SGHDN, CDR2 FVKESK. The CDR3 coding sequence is TGTGCCAGCACTCAAACAGGGGTAGCCAAAAACATTCAGTACTTC. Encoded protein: CASTQTGVAKNIQYF.

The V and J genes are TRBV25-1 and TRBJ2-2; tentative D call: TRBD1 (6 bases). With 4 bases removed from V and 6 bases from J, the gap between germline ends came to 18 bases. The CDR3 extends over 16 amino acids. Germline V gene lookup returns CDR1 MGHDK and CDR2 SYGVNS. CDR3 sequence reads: CASSALNQGISGELFF. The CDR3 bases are TGTGCCAGCAGTGCACTCAATCAGGGGATTTCCGGGGAGCTGTTTTTT.

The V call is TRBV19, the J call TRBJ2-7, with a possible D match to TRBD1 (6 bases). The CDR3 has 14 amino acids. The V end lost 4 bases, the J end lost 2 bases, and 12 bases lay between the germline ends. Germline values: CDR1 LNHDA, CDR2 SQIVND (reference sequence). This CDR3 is CASSTRGAPYEQYF. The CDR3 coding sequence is TGTGCCAGTAGTACCAGGGGTGCCCCCTACGAGCAGTACTTC.

This CDR3 reads CASRLGSGGEWRAGELFF. The CDR3 DNA reads as TGTGCCAGCAGGCTCGGGTCGGGAGGGGAGTGGAGGGCCGGGGAGCTGTTTTTT. V and J are TRBV5-5 and TRBJ2-2; 8 nucleotides line up with TRBD2. Unmatched junction bases numbered 18, after V lost 5 bases and J lost 6 bases. This CDR3 contains 18 residues. The germline V gene encodes CDR1 SGHKS and CDR2 YYEKEE (reference sequence).

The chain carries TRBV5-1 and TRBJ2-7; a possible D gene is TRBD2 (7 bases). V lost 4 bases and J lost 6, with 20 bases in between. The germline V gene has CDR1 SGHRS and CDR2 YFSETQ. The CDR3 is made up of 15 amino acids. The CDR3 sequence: CASSGFGGGAPEQYF. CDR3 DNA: TGCGCCAGCAGCGGATTTGGCGGGGGCGCCCCCGAGCAGTACTTC.

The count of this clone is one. The CDR3: CASGRAGHYNEQFF. DNA for the CDR3: TGTGCCAGCGGCAGGGCGGGGCATTACAATGAGCAGTTCTTC. The V gene is TRBV13, the J gene TRBJ2-1; TRBD2 is a possible D gene (6 bases). CDR1 is PRHDT, CDR2 FYEKMQ, per germline (reference sequence). The CDR3 is made up of 14 amino acids. The V end was cut by 8 bases, the J end by 4 bases, with 15 bases between.

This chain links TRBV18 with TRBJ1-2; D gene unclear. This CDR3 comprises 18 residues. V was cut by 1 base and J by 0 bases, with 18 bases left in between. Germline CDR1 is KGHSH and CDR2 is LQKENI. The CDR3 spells CASSPRFVSVLANYGYTF. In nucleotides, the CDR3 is TGTGCCAGCTCACCACGGTTTGTTTCGGTCCTAGCTAACTATGGCTACACCTTC. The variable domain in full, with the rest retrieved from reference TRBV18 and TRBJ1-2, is NAGVMQNPRHLVRRRGQEARLRCSPMKGHSHVYWYRQLPEEGLKFMVYLQKENIIDESGMPKERFSAEFPKEGPSILRIQQVVRGDSAAYFCASSPRFVSVLANYGYTFGSGTRLTVV.